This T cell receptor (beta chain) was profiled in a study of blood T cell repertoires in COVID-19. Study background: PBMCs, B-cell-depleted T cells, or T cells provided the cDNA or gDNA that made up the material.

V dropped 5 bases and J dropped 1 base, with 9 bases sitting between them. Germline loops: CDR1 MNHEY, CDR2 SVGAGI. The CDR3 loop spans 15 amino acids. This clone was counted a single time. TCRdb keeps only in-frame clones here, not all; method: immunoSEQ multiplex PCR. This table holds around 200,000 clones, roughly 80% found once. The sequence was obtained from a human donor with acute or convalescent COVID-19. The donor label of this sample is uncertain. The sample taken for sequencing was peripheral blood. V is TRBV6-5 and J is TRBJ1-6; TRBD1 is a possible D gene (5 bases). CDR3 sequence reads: CASSLDSSYNSPLHF. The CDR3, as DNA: TGTGCCAGCAGTCTCGACAGTTCCTATAATTCACCCCTCCACTTT.